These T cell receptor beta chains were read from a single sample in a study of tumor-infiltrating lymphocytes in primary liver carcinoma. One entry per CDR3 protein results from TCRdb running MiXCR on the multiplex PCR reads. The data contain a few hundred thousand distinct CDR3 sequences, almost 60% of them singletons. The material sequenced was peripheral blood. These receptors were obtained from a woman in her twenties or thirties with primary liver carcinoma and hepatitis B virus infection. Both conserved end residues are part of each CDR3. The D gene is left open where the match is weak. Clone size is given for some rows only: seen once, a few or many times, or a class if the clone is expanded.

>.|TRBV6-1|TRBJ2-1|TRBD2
TGTGCCAGCAGTGAAGAGGGGAGGGTCTCCTACAATGAGCAGTCCTTC
CASSEEGRVSYNEQSF
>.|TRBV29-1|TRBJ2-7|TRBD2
TGCAGTATTGGGAAGCGGGAGATGAGGGGGCAGTACTTC
CSIGKREMRGQYF
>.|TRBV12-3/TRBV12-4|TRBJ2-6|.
TGTGCCAACAGTCACAGGGTCTCTGGGACCAACGTCCTGACTTTC
CANSHRVSGTNVLTF
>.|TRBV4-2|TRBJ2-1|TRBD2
TGTGCCAGCAGCCGGATACCGGGACTAGCGGGGAACGATGAGCAGTTCTTC
CASSRIPGLAGNDEQFF
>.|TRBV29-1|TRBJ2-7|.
TGCAGCGTTTACAGGGACGAACAGTGCTTC
CSVYRDEQCF
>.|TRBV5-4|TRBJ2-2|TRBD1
TGTGCCAGCAGCTTGAAAAAGCTCGGGACAGGGAAGAACACCGGGGAGCTGTTTTTT
CASSLKKLGTGKNTGELFF
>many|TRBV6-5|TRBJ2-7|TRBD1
TGTGCCAGCAGCTCGGGACAGGTCATCGGTTGGCAGTACTTC
CASSSGQVIGWQYF
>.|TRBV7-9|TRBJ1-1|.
TGTGCCAGCAGCTCCGACGGGTACACTGAAGCTTTCTTT
CASSSDGYTEAFF
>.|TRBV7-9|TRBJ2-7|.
TGTGTCAGCAGCTTATCGGGGGACGAGCAGTACTTC
CVSSLSGDEQYF
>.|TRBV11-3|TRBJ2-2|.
TGTGCCAGCAGCTTAGGAGCCTGGCGCGGCAACACAGAGGAGCTGTTTTTT
CASSLGAWRGNTEELFF
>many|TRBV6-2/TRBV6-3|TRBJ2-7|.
TGTGCCAGCAGTTACAAGACCTACGAGCAGTACTTC
CASSYKTYEQYF
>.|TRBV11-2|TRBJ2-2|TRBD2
TGTGCCAGCAGCTTAACTAGCGGGAGTTCCTGGGAACTGTTTTTT
CASSLTSGSSWELFF
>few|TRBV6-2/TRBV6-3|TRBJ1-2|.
TGTGCCAGCAGTTACTCTGGGGCCTATGGCTACACCTTC
CASSYSGAYGYTF
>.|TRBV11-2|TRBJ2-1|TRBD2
TGTGCCAACAGCCAAAGCGGGGAGCAGTTATTC
CANSQSGEQLF
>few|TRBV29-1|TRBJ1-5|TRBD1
TGCAGCGTTGTCCCGACAGGGGGACACAATCAGCCCCAGCATTTT
CSVVPTGGHNQPQHF
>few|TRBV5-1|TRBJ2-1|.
TGCGCCAGCACCGGTTCCGGGGTCTCCTACAATGAGCAGTTCTTC
CASTGSGVSYNEQFF
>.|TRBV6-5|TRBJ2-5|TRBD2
TGTGCCAGCAGCCAGACTAGCGGGAGGTACCAAGAGACCCAGTACTTC
CASSQTSGRYQETQYF
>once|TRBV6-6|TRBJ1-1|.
TGTGCCAGCAACTCCAGGTATGAAGCTTTCTTT
CASNSRYEAFF
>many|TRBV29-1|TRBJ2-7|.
TGCAGCGTCAGAGGGACTTTCGCCTACGAGCAGTACTTC
CSVRGTFAYEQYF
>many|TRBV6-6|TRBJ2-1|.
TGTGCCAGCAGTTTCCCCAGCGAACCTGAGCAGTTCTTC
CASSFPSEPEQFF
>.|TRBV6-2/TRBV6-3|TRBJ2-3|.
TGTGCCATCAGTTACATAGATACGCAGTATTTT
CAISYIDTQYF